This T cell receptor beta chain was recovered during a study of patients and donors after allogeneic stem cell transplantation (dated by TCRdb to about 2020). The CDR3 has 15 amino acids, counting the end cysteine and phenylalanine. CDR3 DNA is the only sequence kept; it has 45 bases, read in frame from the first base. Looking up the germline V gene (reference sequence) yields CDR1 SGHKS and CDR2 YYEKEE. After removal of 0 bases from V and 1 base from J, the junction retains 3 bases not matched to a gene. Points on this clonotype: Its antigen remains undetermined. No much larger clone is present one base from it, and per-base qualities are unavailable.

The library was produced with RT-PCR. Sequenced using a NextSeq 550. TCRdb trimmed the raw reads at Q25, called clones with MiXCR and kept productive beta chains. Rows with one shared CDR3 protein collapse into an entry with the most common genes and DNA. In this sample the table shows a few hundred thousand distinct CDR3 sequences, roughly 38% of which occur a single time. More than 9% of the sample is taken by the ten largest. The sample comprised blood, either unsorted or a sorted T cell fraction (not recorded which). The source is a human donor who was either an allogeneic HSCT recipient or a stem cell or donor lymphocyte infusion donor (not recorded which). It is not recorded whose cells these are; they may come from a transplant donor. Recombination joined TRBV5-5 with TRBJ2-5; TRBD2 agrees with 7 junctional bases. Read as DNA, the sequence is TGTGCCAGCAGCTTGGAGCTAGCGGTCCAAGAGACCCAGTACTTC. This is translated as CASSLELAVQETQYF. Here the CDR3 is joined to the reference TRBV5-5 and TRBJ2-5 genes, and the full variable domain is: DAGVTQSPTHLIKTRGQQVTLRCSPISGHKSVSWYQQVLGQGPQFIFQYYEKEERGRGNFPDRFSARQFPNYSSELNVNALLLGDSALYLCASSLELAVQETQYFGPGTRLLVL.